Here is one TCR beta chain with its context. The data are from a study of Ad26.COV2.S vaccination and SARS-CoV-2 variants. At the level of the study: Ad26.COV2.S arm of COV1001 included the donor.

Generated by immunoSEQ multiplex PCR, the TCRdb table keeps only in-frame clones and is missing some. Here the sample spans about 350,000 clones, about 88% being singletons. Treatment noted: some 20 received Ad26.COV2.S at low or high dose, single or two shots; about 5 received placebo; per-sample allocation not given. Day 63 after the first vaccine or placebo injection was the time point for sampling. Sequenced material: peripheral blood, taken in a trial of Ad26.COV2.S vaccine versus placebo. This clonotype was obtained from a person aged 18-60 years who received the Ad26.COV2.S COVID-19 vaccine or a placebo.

The CDR3 loop reads CASSLLGGSSGNTIYF. The CDR3 nucleotides are TGTGCCAGCAGCCTACTGGGAGGGTCTTCTGGAAACACCATATATTTT. The chain employs TRBV7-6 and TRBJ1-3; no clear D. Per the germline V gene, CDR1 is SGHVS and CDR2 is FNYEAQ. Trimming took 5 bases from V and 1 from J, leaving 15 bases between them. The CDR3 length is 16 residues.